The present TCR beta chain was sequenced within a study of Ad26.COV2.S vaccination and SARS-CoV-2 variants. Study-wide context: Sample donor was a member of the COV1001 Ad26.COV2.S trial arm. Doses of Ad26.COV2.S were injected into muscle once or twice, 56 days apart.

Treatment meaning: 15 to 20 received Ad26.COV2.S at low or high dose, single or two shots; about 5 received placebo; per-sample allocation not given. Sample collection was performed on day 63 after the first vaccine or placebo injection. An Ad26 vector carrying the Wuhan-strain SARS-CoV-2 spike served as the vaccine. General study findings and limits: Substantial response breadth was reportedly seen for spike-specific CD8+ and CD4+ T cells after vaccination.

Remarks on this clone: The antigen is unknown.

The germline V gene encodes CDR1 SGHVS and CDR2 FNYEAQ. This CDR3 spans 16 amino acids. V was pared by 0 bases and J by 0 bases, with 10 bases between. Measured with immunoSEQ multiplex PCR; TCRdb has only the in-frame clones, and not every one. The table has some 350,000 clones, about 88% seen once. The source of this sequence is a person between 18 and 60 years old who received the Ad26.COV2.S COVID-19 vaccine or a placebo. Sequencing used peripheral blood, obtained in a trial of Ad26.COV2.S vaccine versus placebo. This chain uses TRBV7-6 with TRBJ2-3; D is unclear. The CDR3 bases are TGTGCCAGCAGCTTAGCTCTGGGCTCTAGCACAGATACGCAGTATTTT. This encodes CASSLALGSSTDTQYF.